Each of the 30 T cell receptor beta chains below was sequenced from the same sample in a study of technical replicates of blood from several donors (dated by TCRdb to 2016 to 2017). The library relied on the immunoSEQ multiplex PCR assay. This immuneACCESS table, as held by TCRdb, lists in-frame sequences with V and J called but not all clones. Of the missing ones, under half trace to an unresolved V gene in checked studies; the others have no known cause. The table for this sample lists about 86,000 clones; 96% of them were counted only once. Approximately 0.39% of the sample rests with the top ten. The sequenced material came from T cells isolated from PBMCs. These TCRs come from a human donor in good health.

There are a few counts of this clone. The chain employs TRBV5-1 and TRBJ2-7; 9 nucleotides line up with TRBD2. V dropped 4 bases and J dropped 4; count of bases not matched to a gene: 9. The germline V gene has CDR1 SGHRS and CDR2 YFSETQ. This CDR3 region has 15 residues. CDR3 sequence (DNA): TGCGCCAGCAGCCCCGGGACTAGCCGAATATACGAGCAGTACTTC. Amino acids: CASSPGTSRIYEQYF.

This clone appeared a single time. The chain has TRBV4-1 and TRBJ2-2, with 7 positions matching TRBD2. Germline assignment: CDR1 MGHRA and CDR2 YSYEKL. This CDR3 has 19 residues. With 6 bases clipped from V and 6 bases from J, the junction kept 22 bases outside the gene matches. The CDR3 DNA reads as TGCGCCAGCAGTCTTCGATCCGAAGGACTAGGGATAGGGCCCGGGGAGCTGTTTTTT. Protein sequence: CASSLRSEGLGIGPGELFF.

The chain employs TRBV11-2 and TRBJ2-7, with TRBD1 as a possible D gene (5 bases). Trimming cost V 1 base and J 4 bases, with 11 bases left between them. The CDR3 runs 14 residues. Germline V gene data show CDR1 as SGHAT and CDR2 as FQNNGV. CDR3: CASSLGWGDYEQYF. The CDR3 DNA reads TGTGCCAGCAGCTTAGGCTGGGGCGATTACGAGCAGTACTTC.

The rearrangement links TRBV11-3 to TRBJ1-1; D might be TRBD1 (6 bases). V was trimmed by 4 bases and J by 10 bases, leaving 13 bases between them. Germline V gene sequence: CDR1 SGHNT, CDR2 YENEEA. The CDR3 runs 12 residues. DNA for the CDR3: TGTGCCAGCAGCTCGCGACAGGCGGCAGCTTTCTTT. Residues: CASSSRQAAAFF.

This clone has just one count. The chain couples TRBV4-3 to TRBJ2-5, with TRBD2 matching over 13 bases. The CDR3 is made up of 16 amino acids. CDR1 LGHNA and CDR2 YSLEER come from the germline V gene. The junction had 4 bases not matched to a gene; V was cut back by 1 base and J by 5 bases. As DNA, the CDR3 is TGCGCCAGCAGCCAAGGGACTAGCGGGAGTGGGGAGACCCAGTACTTC. This gives the protein CASSQGTSGSGETQYF.

The genes are TRBV7-9 and TRBJ2-1, with 7 bases identical to TRBD2. Germline CDR1 reads SEHNR; CDR2 reads FQNEAQ (reference sequence). The CDR3 is 15 residues long. J lost 4 bases, V lost 0 bases, and 3 bases had no gene match. CDR3: CASSLAPSGYNEQFF. For the CDR3, the DNA is TGTGCCAGCAGCTTAGCTCCTAGCGGATACAATGAGCAGTTCTTC.

The rearrangement links TRBV11-3 to TRBJ2-7; D is uncertain. The germline CDR1 and CDR2 sequences are SGHNT and YENEEA. This CDR3 has 13 residues. V dropped 0 bases and J dropped 4 bases, with 7 bases sitting between them. The CDR3 sequence is CASSLDLRYEQYF. The DNA for the CDR3 is TGTGCCAGCAGCTTAGATCTTCGGTACGAGCAGTACTTC.

The genes are TRBV7-2 and TRBJ1-1; possibly TRBD1 for D (6 bases). The germline gives CDR1 SGHTA, CDR2 FQGNSA. This CDR3 region has 17 residues. V lost 0 bases, J lost 1 base, and 15 bases lay in between. As DNA, the CDR3 is TGTGCCAGCAGCTTAGCCCCCACACAGGGTACGAACACTGAAGCTTTCTTT. Translation: CASSLAPTQGTNTEAFF.

This chain connects TRBV5-1 to TRBJ2-1, with 10 bases identical to TRBD1. This CDR3 is built from 16 residues. Germline assignment: CDR1 SGHRS and CDR2 YFSETQ. Trimming cost V 4 bases and J 3 bases; bases outside gene matches: 7. In DNA form, the CDR3 reads TGCGCCAGCAGCAGGTCCGGGACAGGGGTCTACAATGAGCAGTTCTTC. This encodes CASSRSGTGVYNEQFF.

The chain combines TRBV5-6 with TRBJ2-5, with 8 positions matching TRBD1. The germline V gene has CDR1 SGHDT and CDR2 YYEEEE. The J segment lost 3 bases and the V segment lost 1 base, leaving 2 bases of the junction unmatched. This CDR3 has 14 amino acids. The CDR3: CASSLTGGEETQYF. The CDR3 DNA sequence: TGTGCCAGCAGCTTGACAGGGGGTGAAGAGACCCAGTACTTC.

The chain couples TRBV5-6 to TRBJ2-7; 7 positions agree with TRBD1. This CDR3 is built from 11 residues. J gave up 6 bases and V 4 bases, and 1 base lay outside the gene matches. Germline V CDR1 and CDR2: SGHDT, YYEEEE. In DNA form, the CDR3 reads TGTGCCAGCAGCCGGACAGGCGAGCAGTACTTC. Translating it yields CASSRTGEQYF. Complete variable domain (other parts from reference TRBV5-6 and TRBJ2-7): DAGVTQSPTHLIKTRGQQVTLRCSPKSGHDTVSWYQQALGQGPQFIFQYYEEEERQRGNFPDRFSGHQFPNYSSELNVNALLLGDSALYLCASSRTGEQYFGPGTRLTVT.

This clone appeared a single time. The chain couples TRBV4-1 to TRBJ2-7; 10 bases fit TRBD2. The CDR3 extends over 15 amino acids. The V gene's germline CDR1 is MGHRA and CDR2 YSYEKL. J was trimmed by 7 bases and V by 6 bases; bases with no gene match: 12. CDR3 nucleotide sequence: TGCGCCAGCAGACCTCTTAGCGGGAGGATGAGGGAGCAGTACTTC. Translating gives CASRPLSGRMREQYF.

The chain recombines TRBV9 with TRBJ2-2; weak D call: TRBD1 (5 bases). CDR3 length: 15 residues. The germline V and J ends were trimmed by 6 bases and 0 bases, with 12 bases remaining between them. The germline gives CDR1 SGDLS, CDR2 YYNGEE. CDR3 nucleotides: TGTGCCAGCACCTTAGGGGCCTCGAACACCGGGGAGCTGTTTTTT. It encodes CASTLGASNTGELFF.

This clone was seen just once. The chain is built from TRBV27 and TRBJ2-2; no clear D gene. The CDR3 spans 14 residues. Germline-derived CDR1 and CDR2 are MNHEY and SMNVEV (reference sequence). V lost 6 bases and J lost 5, with 13 bases in between. In DNA form, the CDR3 reads TGTGCCAGCAGCTTGGCTCTAGGTACCGGGGAGCTGTTTTTT. Translating it yields CASSLALGTGELFF.

The CDR3: CASTSGLTTQFF. The CDR3 nucleotides are TGTGCCAGCACCTCGGGTCTCACAACGCAGTTCTTC. The gene calls are TRBV14 and TRBJ2-1; D unclear. Trimming took 7 bases from V and 12 from J, leaving 16 bases between them. This CDR3 has 12 residues. Germline CDR1 is SGHDN and CDR2 is FVKESK.

The chain has TRBV2 and TRBJ1-5, with TRBD1 identical over 9 bases. The germline gives CDR1 SNHLY, CDR2 FYNNEI. V lost 5 bases, J lost 1 base, and 6 bases stayed unmatched. The CDR3 length is 16 residues. The CDR3 reads CASSSGTGLSNQPQHF. Written as DNA, the CDR3 is TGTGCCAGCAGTAGCGGGACAGGGTTGAGCAATCAGCCCCAGCATTTT.

The chain links TRBV6-5 to TRBJ1-2; 7 bases align to TRBD1. Germline CDR1 MNHEY, CDR2 SVGAGI. With 0 bases clipped from V and 4 bases from J, the junction kept 5 bases outside the gene matches. The CDR3 is 15 residues long. CDR3 nucleotide sequence: TGTGCCAGCAGTTACTCGAGGGGGCGCCTCTATGGCTACACCTTC. This codes for CASSYSRGRLYGYTF.

J is TRBJ2-1 and V is TRBV4-1; D unclear. The V gene's germline CDR1 is MGHRA and CDR2 YSYEKL. The CDR3 loop spans 13 amino acids. V lost 1 base and J lost 4, with 5 bases in between. The CDR3 region is CASSQAYYNEQFF. CDR3 in DNA: TGCGCCAGCAGCCAAGCCTATTACAATGAGCAGTTCTTC.

This clone has just one count. V gene TRBV30 combines with J gene TRBJ1-3; TRBD1 aligns across 9 bases. The V segment lost 3 bases and the J segment 1 base; nucleotides outside the gene matches: 10. This CDR3 spans 17 amino acids. In germline, CDR1 is GTSNPN, CDR2 SVGIG (reference sequence). The CDR3 loop reads CAWSDGTGYLSGNTIYF. CDR3 DNA: TGTGCCTGGAGCGACGGGACAGGGTATTTGTCTGGAAACACCATATATTTT.

On this clone: Additional DNA sequences in this sample encode the identical CDR3. The rearrangement joins TRBV6-5 to TRBJ1-5, with 7 bases lining up with TRBD1. This CDR3 region has 13 residues. J was trimmed by 4 bases and V by 6 bases; bases with no gene match: 3. The germline V gene has CDR1 MNHEY and CDR2 SVGAGI. The DNA of the CDR3 is TGTGCCAGCAGCGGGGGACAGAATCAGCCCCAGCATTTT. The encoded protein is CASSGGQNQPQHF.

The chain couples TRBV20-1 to TRBJ2-7; D unclear. V lost 7 bases and J 1 base, leaving 8 bases between the germline ends. The CDR3 totals 11 residues. Germline values: CDR1 DFQATT, CDR2 SNEGSKA (reference sequence). The DNA for the CDR3 is TGCAGTGGACTCACGTCCTACGAGCAGTACTTC. Protein product: CSGLTSYEQYF.

The chain joins TRBV9 to TRBJ1-1, with D uncertain. Germline lookup yields CDR1 SGDLS and CDR2 YYNGEE. The CDR3 is made up of 12 amino acids. V shed 0 bases and J shed 7 bases, with 7 bases lying between them. CDR3 nucleotide sequence: TGTGCCAGCAGCGTAGATAAAAATGAAGCTTTCTTT. Its protein is CASSVDKNEAFF.

This clone appeared a single time. This rearrangement joins TRBV7-6 to TRBJ2-7; the D gene is possibly TRBD1 (6 bases). CDR1 and CDR2 from the germline V gene are SGHVS and FNYEAQ. The CDR3 is 14 residues long. The V end was cut by 4 bases, the J end by 2 bases, with 12 bases between. CDR3 loop: CASSSPGHPYEQYF. CDR3 sequence (DNA): TGTGCCAGCAGCTCCCCGGGACACCCCTACGAGCAGTACTTC.

The genes are TRBV5-4 and TRBJ1-1, with 8 bases that match TRBD1. Germline trimming cut 0 bases from V and 1 base from J; bases unmatched to any gene: 2. The CDR3 contains 15 residues. In germline, CDR1 is SGHNT, CDR2 YYREEE (reference sequence). For the CDR3, the DNA is TGTGCCAGCAGCTTGGGGGGGACAGGGAACACTGAAGCTTTCTTT. Translating gives CASSLGGTGNTEAFF.

This chain connects TRBV6-5 to TRBJ2-2; D is unclear. CDR1 is MNHEY and CDR2 is SVGAGI in the germline V gene. CDR3 length: 15 amino acids. The V gene lost 6 bases and the J gene lost 4 bases, with 15 bases spanning the gap. CDR3 bases: TGTGCCAGCAGCACTCCTCATCCCCCCACCGGGGAGCTGTTTTTT. It codes for CASSTPHPPTGELFF.

The rearrangement links TRBV30 to TRBJ2-7; D may be TRBD2 (6 bases). The length of the CDR3 is 11 residues. V was shortened by 6 bases and J by 12 bases, with 18 bases between the two germline ends. The germline gives CDR1 GTSNPN, CDR2 SVGIG (reference sequence). CDR3 coding DNA: TGTGCCTGCAGGGACTCGCCTTCTCCGTACTTC. It translates to CACRDSPSPYF. The full variable domain, in which reference TRBV30 and TRBJ2-7 provide the parts outside the CDR3, is SQTIHQWPATLVQPVGSPLSLECTVEGTSNPNLYWYRQAAGRGLQLLFYSVGIGQISSEVPQNLSASRPQDRQFILSSKKLLLSDSGFYLCACRDSPSPYFGPGTRLTVT.

The J gene is TRBJ2-2, the V gene TRBV28; D is possibly TRBD2 (5 bases). This CDR3 contains 15 residues. The V end lost 5 bases, the J end lost 4 bases, and 14 bases lay between the germline ends. Germline V CDR1 and CDR2: MDHEN, SYDVKM. The CDR3 sequence: CASSPTGWGTGELFF. The CDR3 DNA reads as TGTGCCAGCAGTCCAACGGGGTGGGGCACCGGGGAGCTGTTTTTT. Together with reference TRBV28 and TRBJ2-2, the CDR3 gives the full variable domain: DVKVTQSSRYLVKRTGEKVFLECVQDMDHENMFWYRQDPGLGLRLIYFSYDVKMKEKGDIPEGYSVSREKKERFSLILESASTNQTSMYLCASSPTGWGTGELFFGEGSRLTVL.

CDR3 in DNA: TGTGCCAGCAGTTACTCCACACAAAACTATGGCTACACCTTC. Its protein product is CASSYSTQNYGYTF. This chain uses TRBV6-5 with TRBJ1-2; D not certain. Germline-derived CDR1 and CDR2 are MNHEY and SVGAGI. The CDR3 is 14 amino acids. V lost 0 bases to trimming and J lost 2 bases, with 7 bases between them.

This rearrangement joins TRBV9 to TRBJ2-3, with 9 bases fitting TRBD2. In germline, CDR1 is SGDLS, CDR2 YYNGEE. The CDR3 covers 16 residues. Trimming removed 1 base from V and 0 bases from J; junction bases left unmatched: 3. The CDR3 DNA reads as TGTGCCAGCAGCGTACTAGCGGGATCTAGCACAGATACGCAGTATTTT. This gives the protein CASSVLAGSSTDTQYF.

The rearrangement uses TRBV2 and TRBJ2-3, with 7 bases aligning to TRBD2. The germline gives CDR1 SNHLY, CDR2 FYNNEI. The V and J ends lost 11 bases and 2 bases, in that order; junction bases with no gene match: 10. The CDR3 runs to 14 residues. CDR3 coding DNA: TGTGCCGACGGGGCGGGAGCGACCACAGATACGCAGTATTTT. Translating gives CADGAGATTDTQYF.